The T cell receptor beta chain described here comes from a study of blood T cell repertoires in COVID-19. Study in general: Sources were T cells, B-cell-depleted T cells, or PBMCs; the material itself was cDNA or gDNA.

This clone was counted between two and nine times. As processed by the authors: Quantification of nucleated cells was approximated via reference gene primer amplification. Libraries were prepared by immunoSEQ multiplex PCR; TCRdb keeps only in-frame clonotypes and omits some of them. V and J calls and clone size are as listed in that table; D and trimming were resolved from the DNA. The sample yields about 96,000 clones, 65% to 85% seen once. CDR3 length: 16 amino acids. V lost 4 bases and J lost 4; bases outside the gene matches: 9. CDR1 and CDR2 from the germline V gene are LGHNA and YSLEER. The receptor's source is a woman between 55 and 75 years old with acute or convalescent COVID-19. Input material: peripheral blood. V is TRBV4-3 and J is TRBJ2-2; 7 bases line up with TRBD1. CDR3 amino acids: CASSLSTGVITGELFF. For the CDR3, the DNA is TGCGCCAGCAGCCTGAGTACAGGGGTCATCACCGGGGAGCTGTTTTTT.